This entry lists 14 T cell receptor beta chains sequenced from one sample in a study of human T cells and chemical hapten exposure. TCRdb re-called the RACE reads through MiXCR, storing one row per CDR3 protein. The data hold approximately 100,000 distinct CDR3 sequences, with approximately 8.8% observed a single time. Time point of the sample: patch test 2, 6 weeks after DPC sensitization. Specified treatment: therapeutic diphenylcyclopropenone sensitization with weekly scalp DPC. The sequencing used whole blood, collected in connection with sensitization to the hapten diphenylcyclopropenone (DPC). These receptors were obtained from a woman aged 40 to 50 with alopecia areata. Some clones in this sample may be carry-over from other donors' samples.

On this clonotype: Since a much larger clone is just one base distant, this may be a read error. The chain employs TRBV12-3 or TRBV12-4 and TRBJ2-7, with D possibly TRBD1 on 5 matching bases. V lost 8 bases, J lost 5 bases, and 13 bases lay in between. This CDR3 region has 12 residues. This chain's CDR3 is CASGLQGNEQYF. As DNA, the CDR3 is TGTGCCAGCGGTCTCCAGGGCAACGAGCAGTACTTC.

This clonotype was picked up many times. The chain carries TRBV6-5 and TRBJ2-7; TRBD1 or TRBD2 may be the D gene (5 bases each). Germline assignment: CDR1 MNHEY and CDR2 SVGAGI. The V end lost 0 bases, the J end lost 2 bases, and 8 bases lay between the germline ends. This CDR3 comprises 14 residues. The CDR3 sequence is CASSYSTGPYEQYF. Written as DNA, the CDR3 is TGTGCCAGCAGTTACTCAACGGGGCCCTACGAGCAGTACTTC.

This clonotype was picked up many times. The J gene is TRBJ2-1, the V gene TRBV19, with a tentative D call TRBD1 (5 bases). Trimming stripped 3 bases from V and 13 bases from J, with 10 bases between. This CDR3 region has 11 residues. Per the germline V gene, CDR1 is LNHDA and CDR2 is SQIVND (reference sequence). CDR3 sequence (DNA): TGTGCCAGTAGTATCTGGGGCAGCCAGTTCTTC. Translating gives CASSIWGSQFF.

This clonotype came up a few times. The V gene is TRBV12-3 or TRBV12-4, the J gene TRBJ2-1; D is unclear. Trimming left V 0 bases short and J 10 bases short, with 7 bases between. The CDR3 is 12 amino acids. The DNA of the CDR3 is TGTGCCAGCAGTTTAGCGGGTGGGGAGCAGTTCTTC. Protein product: CASSLAGGEQFF.

V usage is TRBV11-2 and J usage is TRBJ2-1; no reliable D call. The CDR3 loop spans 12 amino acids. CDR1 and CDR2 from the germline V gene are SGHAT and FQNNGV. V was shortened by 7 bases and J by 5 bases, with 9 bases between the two germline ends. The CDR3 DNA follows: TGTGCCAGCACCCACACCCACAATGAGCAGTTCTTC. Translated, it gives CASTHTHNEQFF.

This clonotype has just a few counts. The rearrangement joins TRBV6-2 or TRBV6-3 to TRBJ2-2; D remains unclear. Germline CDR1 is MNHEY and CDR2 is SVGEGT. The V and J ends lost 2 bases and 1 base respectively, with 5 bases between them. The CDR3 loop spans 14 amino acids. Written as DNA, the CDR3 is TGTGCCAGCAGTTACGACCGGAACACCGGGGAGCTGTTTTTT. Translated, it gives CASSYDRNTGELFF.

Many counts were recorded for this clonotype. This chain joins TRBV2 and TRBJ2-1, with no clear D. Trimming took off 6 bases at V and 7 bases at J, with 7 bases between the two ends. This CDR3 contains 11 residues. Germline CDR1 is SNHLY and CDR2 is FYNNEI. CDR3 nucleotide sequence: TGTGCCAGCAGCAACACGAATGAGCAGTTCTTC. Residues: CASSNTNEQFF.

There are many counts of this clonotype. The CDR3 DNA reads TGTGCCAGCAGCTTAGGCCCCCCCCGGCTCCCCTTGGGTTCACCCCTCCACTTT. Translated: CASSLGPPRLPLGSPLHF. The rearrangement joins TRBV13 to TRBJ1-6; D gene unclear. Per the germline V gene, CDR1 is PRHDT and CDR2 is FYEKMQ (reference sequence). Trimming took 0 bases from V and 9 from J, leaving 21 bases between them. This CDR3 spans 18 amino acids.

The chain has TRBV12-3 or TRBV12-4 and TRBJ1-3; maybe TRBD1 (6 bases). The length of the CDR3 is 12 residues. V gave up 6 bases and J gave up 10 bases, with 13 bases separating them. CDR3 protein: CASRLPGETIYF. CDR3 bases: TGTGCCAGCAGACTTCCAGGGGAAACCATATATTTT.

This clonotype has a handful of counts. The rearrangement links TRBV3-1 to TRBJ2-3; 15 bases align to TRBD2. The CDR3 length is 17 residues. The germline CDR1 and CDR2 sequences are LGHDT and YNNKEL (reference sequence). After removal of 4 bases from V and 6 bases from J, the junction contained 8 bases not matched to a gene. CDR3 sequence: CASSPRRTSGGADTQYF. The CDR3 DNA reads as TGTGCCAGCAGCCCCAGGAGGACTAGCGGGGGGGCTGATACGCAGTATTTT.

In this sample, this clonotype turned up many times. The chain combines TRBV12-3 or TRBV12-4 with TRBJ1-1; TRBD1 might be the D (5 bases). V lost 1 base to trimming and J lost 1 base, with 7 bases between them. This CDR3 comprises 14 residues. The DNA of the CDR3 is TGTGCCAGCAGTTTAGTACAGGCGAACACTGAAGCTTTCTTT. It translates to CASSLVQANTEAFF.

In its sample, this clonotype was seen many times. The rearrangement links TRBV6-6 to TRBJ1-6; D is unresolved. Germline CDR1 is MNHNY and CDR2 is SVGAGI (reference sequence). The CDR3 loop spans 17 amino acids. Between the trimmed V and J ends, which lost 2 bases and 3 bases, there was a span of 14 bases. CDR3 sequence reads: CASSYGFRLDYNSPLHF. CDR3 coding DNA: TGTGCCAGCAGTTACGGCTTCCGACTAGACTATAATTCACCCCTCCACTTT.

Regarding this clonotype: The junction departs from the called germline gene at one end, perhaps through a read error. This sequence joins TRBV12-3 or TRBV12-4 and TRBJ2-7; D tentatively fits TRBD1 or TRBD2 (5 bases each). The CDR3 is made up of 12 amino acids. CDR3 residues: CASGTGTKSPNF. The DNA for the CDR3 is TGTGCCAGCGGCACCGGGACGAAGAGCCCAAACTTC.

This clonotype occurred many times. J is TRBJ2-3 and V is TRBV30; D remains unclear. This CDR3 has 13 residues. Germline V CDR1 and CDR2: GTSNPN, SVGIG (reference sequence). V lost 1 base to trimming and J lost 1 base, with 6 bases between them. In nucleotides, the CDR3 is TGTGCCTGGAGTGCGGACCGCACAGATACGCAGTATTTT. This sequence encodes CAWSADRTDTQYF. Using reference TRBV30 and TRBJ2-3 for the parts outside the CDR3, the full variable domain is SQTIHQWPATLVQPVGSPLSLECTVEGTSNPNLYWYRQAAGRGLQLLFYSVGIGQISSEVPQNLSASRPQDRQFILSSKKLLLSDSGFYLCAWSADRTDTQYFGPGTRLTVL.